The clone carrying this T cell receptor beta chain showed up just a few times. The ends lost 11 bases at V and 4 bases at J; junction bases unmatched: 9. The CDR3 extends over 13 amino acids. In germline, CDR1 is LNHDA, CDR2 SQIVND (reference sequence). The data stem from a study of blood T cell repertoires in COVID-19. Study-wide context: T cells, B-cell-depleted T cells, or PBMCs provided the cDNA or gDNA that served as material.

TCRdb's copy holds only in-frame clones and misses some; the assay was immunoSEQ multiplex PCR. The sample has over 100,000 clones, 84% seen once. The receptor's source is a woman between 25 and 40 years old who had recovered from COVID-19. Input material: PBMCs or T cells enriched from blood (not recorded which). This chain uses TRBV19 with TRBJ1-2; TRBD1 matches at 8 bases. The CDR3, as DNA: TGTGCCGTACGGACAGGGAGTCCCTATGGCTACACCTTC. Translating it yields CAVRTGSPYGYTF.